This record looks at one T cell receptor beta chain sequence and its context. The record originates from a study of preoperative IRX-2 immunotherapy in early breast cancer. Germline CDR1 MNHGY, CDR2 SAAAGT. This CDR3 spans 15 amino acids. Trimming removed 5 bases from V and 4 bases from J; junction bases left unmatched: 8. Noted treatment: preoperative locoregional IRX-2 cytokine immunotherapy. This phase Ib study tested locoregional IRX-2 cytokine immunotherapy given before surgery. This table comes from immunoSEQ multiplex PCR, and its TCRdb copy is limited to in-frame clones, with some not included. The table records 24,000 or so clones, 78% of them present only once.

The chain links TRBV6-8 to TRBJ1-2, with TRBD1 matching 9 bases. The source was lymph node tissue, collected before IRX-2 immunotherapy. This sequence was found in a human donor with breast cancer. CDR3 sequence (DNA): TGTGCCAGCAGTCAAGGACAGGGGAAGCGCTATGGCTACACCTTC. Its translation is CASSQGQGKRYGYTF.